This TCR beta chain was recovered during a study of cytomegalovirus exposure and HLA in healthy donors. Regarding the study as a whole: Cytomegalovirus status was reportedly diagnosed by the classifier with high sensitivity and specificity.

PCR involved 60 Vbeta and 13 Jbeta primers. The assay was immunoSEQ multiplex PCR, and TCRdb's table has in-frame clones only and misses some. The sample yields under 120,000 clones, approximately 80% seen once. There are 15 residues in the CDR3. V was cut by 4 bases and J by 5 bases, with 12 bases left in between. CDR1 is SGHTA and CDR2 is FQGNSA in the germline V gene. This clone was detected a few times. The antigen is unknown. This chain uses TRBV7-2 with TRBJ1-6; D possibly corresponds to TRBD1 (5 bases). The clonotype was recovered from a female donor in good health and CMV-seropositive. What was sequenced was PBMCs. The DNA of the CDR3 is TGTGCCAGCAGCTGGGCAGGGAATCATAATTCACCCCTCCACTTT. Protein sequence: CASSWAGNHNSPLHF.